This T cell receptor beta chain was documented in a study of T-cell memory formation after mild COVID-19. Study-wide results and limits: Most CD4+ clones that shrank were in CM and EM, while CD8+ ones turned up in EMRA. The authors did not confirm SARS-CoV-2 specificity of second-wave clones peaking day 37.

The V and J ends lost 2 bases and 2 bases respectively, with 12 bases between them. Germline CDR1 and CDR2: SGHRS and YFSETQ. The CDR3 consists of 15 residues. This clonotype was recorded at least ten times. Its target is unknown. TCRdb redid the calling of the 5' RACE reads with MiXCR, one entry per CDR3 protein. There are around 530,000 distinct CDR3 sequences in the sample; roughly 20% occur only once, and roughly 8.1% lies in the top ten. This TCR came from an adult woman who had mild COVID-19 (a few samples of this study predate the infection). Cell type and time point are not known. Specimen: PBMCs or a T cell subset sorted from them (not recorded which). This chain joins TRBV5-1 and TRBJ2-3, with unresolved D. The CDR3 bases are TGCGCCAGCAGCTTCCGGGCTCAGTCCACAGATACGCAGTATTTT. This encodes CASSFRAQSTDTQYF.